Listed here are 10 T cell receptor beta chains from one sample, sequenced in a study of blood T cells in healthy people across ages. The use of a sample-barcoded 5' primer and a J-beta primer mix characterized a second PCR of roughly 6 to 11 cycles. MiXCR, applied by TCRdb to the 5' RACE reads, yields one record per CDR3 protein. There are hundreds of thousands of distinct CDR3 sequences in the sample; 20% to 30% occur only once, and approximately 2.9% lies in the top ten. The same specimen was also included in a second study, on T cells of mothers and their children.

Input material: blood. The receptors stem from a boy aged 5-17 years in good health.

This clonotype was detected only a few times. With a much larger clone just one base away, this may be a read error. This chain links TRBV29-1 with TRBJ2-5; D is possibly TRBD1 or TRBD2 (5 bases each). The CDR3 covers 13 residues. The germline V gene has CDR1 SQVTM and CDR2 ANQGSEA. The CDR3 spells CSVDRVLGETQCF. CDR3 sequence (DNA): TGCAGCGTTGACAGGGTTCTGGGGGAGACCCAGTGCTTC.

The rearrangement uses TRBV2 and TRBJ2-1, with D uncertain. The germline V gene has CDR1 SNHLY and CDR2 FYNNEI. Trimming cost V 2 bases and J 0 bases, with 17 bases left between them. This CDR3 region has 18 residues. The DNA for the CDR3 is TGTGCCAGCAGTGAACTTAGAATGTCCCGAAACTCCTACAATGAGCAGTTCTTC. Encoded protein: CASSELRMSRNSYNEQFF.

This clonotype has only a few counts. The gene calls are TRBV27 and TRBJ1-5; D is ambiguous. Trimming removed 3 bases from V and 6 bases from J, with 9 bases in between. The length of the CDR3 is 13 residues. The V gene's germline CDR1 is MNHEY and CDR2 SMNVEV (reference sequence). The CDR3 region has the DNA TGTGCCAGCAGTTTCTCGGGGATTCAGCCCCAGCATTTT. Translated: CASSFSGIQPQHF.

CDR3 DNA sequence: TGCAGCGTTGTGCAGATGGACATTCAGTACTTC. Encoded protein: CSVVQMDIQYF. The J gene is TRBJ2-4, the V gene TRBV29-1; D gene unclear. The ends were cut back, 4 bases at V and 8 bases at J, with 9 bases in the middle. Germline V lookup: CDR1 SQVTM, CDR2 ANQGSEA. The CDR3 covers 11 residues.

The V gene is TRBV19, the J gene TRBJ2-7; TRBD1 is a possible D gene (5 bases). The CDR3 contains 13 residues. Germline V CDR1 and CDR2: LNHDA, SQIVND (reference sequence). Deletions cut 2 bases from V and 2 bases from J, with 7 bases between. The CDR3 spells CASSISRAYEQYF. The CDR3 bases are TGTGCCAGTAGTATATCCAGGGCCTACGAGCAGTACTTC.

The chain joins TRBV5-1 to TRBJ2-3, with 10 positions matching TRBD2. Germline CDR1 SGHRS, CDR2 YFSETQ. The J segment lost 2 bases and the V segment lost 4 bases, leaving 10 bases of the junction unmatched. The CDR3 sequence is 17 residues long. This CDR3 reads CASSPPTSGAHTDTQYF. In nucleotides, the CDR3 is TGCGCCAGCAGCCCACCTACTAGCGGGGCTCACACAGATACGCAGTATTTT.

The rearrangement links TRBV5-1 to TRBJ2-3; possibly TRBD2 for D (5 bases). CDR3 length equals 14 residues. From germline, CDR1 is SGHRS and CDR2 YFSETQ. V gave up 4 bases and J gave up 2 bases, with 11 bases separating them. CDR3: CASSIRLLTDTQYF. The CDR3 DNA reads as TGCGCCAGCAGCATTCGACTACTCACAGATACGCAGTATTTT.

This chain connects TRBV20-1 to TRBJ2-7; D uncertain. Trimming shortened V by 8 bases and J by 0 bases, and 20 bases separated the two germline ends. The germline gives CDR1 DFQATT, CDR2 SNEGSKA (reference sequence). This CDR3 has 15 amino acids. CDR3 region: CSTRPSSQLSYEQYF. DNA of the CDR3: TGCAGTACACGCCCGTCGTCGCAGCTCTCCTACGAGCAGTACTTC.

The chain employs TRBV7-9 and TRBJ1-2; D is unclear. The CDR3 has 14 amino acids. Trimming removed 5 bases from V and 1 base from J, with 11 bases in between. CDR1 is SEHNR and CDR2 is FQNEAQ in the germline V gene (reference sequence). DNA of the CDR3: TGTGCCAGCAGCCGGACCACAGTTAACTATGGCTACACCTTC. Its translation is CASSRTTVNYGYTF. Based on the CDR3 plus reference TRBV7-9 and TRBJ1-2, the full variable domain is DTGVSQNPRHKITKRGQNVTFRCDPISEHNRLYWYRQTLGQGPEFLTYFQNEAQLEKSRLLSDRFSAERPKGSFSTLEIQRTEQGDSAMYLCASSRTTVNYGYTFGSGTRLTVV.

The count of this clonotype is one. This rearrangement joins TRBV10-1 to TRBJ2-1, with a possible D match to TRBD1 (6 bases). The DNA end is a closer match to TRBJ2-7, so the J assignment may be wrong. The V gene's germline CDR1 is WNHNN and CDR2 SYGVQD (reference sequence). This CDR3 is 16 amino acids long. The CDR3 loop reads CASSEGGIRGSDEQYF. CDR3 DNA sequence: TGCGCCAGCAGTGAGGGGGGCATCCGTGGATCCGACGAGCAGTACTTC.